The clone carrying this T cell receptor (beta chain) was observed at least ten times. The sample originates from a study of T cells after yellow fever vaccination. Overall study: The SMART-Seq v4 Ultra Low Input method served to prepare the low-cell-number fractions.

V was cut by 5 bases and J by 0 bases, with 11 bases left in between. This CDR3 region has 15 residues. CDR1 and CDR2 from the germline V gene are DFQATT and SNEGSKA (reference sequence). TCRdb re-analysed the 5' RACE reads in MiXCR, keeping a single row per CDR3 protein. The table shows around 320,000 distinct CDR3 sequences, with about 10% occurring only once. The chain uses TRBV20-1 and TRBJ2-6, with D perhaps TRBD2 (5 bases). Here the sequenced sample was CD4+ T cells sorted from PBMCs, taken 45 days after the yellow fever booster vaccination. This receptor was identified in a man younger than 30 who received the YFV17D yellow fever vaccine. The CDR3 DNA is TGCAGTGCTGATGGAGGCTTCTCTGGGGCCAACGTCCTGACTTTC. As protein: CSADGGFSGANVLTF.